The sequence of this TCR beta chain was determined in a study of shared clonotypes between healthy human individuals. In its sample, this clone was seen once. The V gene's germline CDR1 is MNHEY and CDR2 SMNVEV (reference sequence). CDR3 size: 16 residues. V was shortened by 0 bases and J by 5 bases, with 17 bases between the two germline ends. Produced via immunoSEQ multiplex PCR; TCRdb's table is partial and in-frame only. Here the sample spans about 2.1 million clones, 93% being singletons. Naive CD8 populations comprised CD45RO-negative cells positively selected for CCR7, excluding terminally differentiated effector memory CD45RA+ cells.

Sequenced material: naive CD8+ T cells from PBMCs. This chain links TRBV27 with TRBJ2-7, with a weak D call TRBD1 (6 bases). The clonotype was recovered from a man between 18 and 29 years old in good health. Some clones in this sample may be carry-over from other donors' samples. This chain's CDR3 is CASSLSIPGRGHEQYF. The CDR3 region has the DNA TGTGCCAGCAGTTTATCCATTCCCGGCAGGGGCCACGAGCAGTACTTC.